This record covers a single TCR beta chain. This specimen belongs to a study of cytomegalovirus exposure and HLA in healthy donors. Vbeta (60) and Jbeta (13) primers were used in the PCR. Clones were read by immunoSEQ multiplex PCR, and TCRdb kept only the in-frame ones, dropping some. The sample yields about 180,000 clones, roughly 85% seen once. Between the trimmed V and J ends, which lost 1 base and 4 bases, there was a span of 15 bases. The CDR3 extends over 16 amino acids. CDR1 is SGHAT, CDR2 FQNNGV, per germline. Sequenced material: PBMCs. This clonotype originated in a woman in her thirties or forties in good health and CMV-seronegative. The chain combines TRBV11-2 with TRBJ2-3, with D possibly TRBD2 on 6 matching bases. The CDR3 protein is CASSLGTTAPSDTQYF. In DNA, the CDR3 is TGTGCCAGCAGCTTAGGGACTACCGCACCGTCAGATACGCAGTATTTT. The variable domain in full, with the rest retrieved from reference TRBV11-2 and TRBJ2-3, is EAGVAQSPRYKIIEKRQSVAFWCNPISGHATLYWYQQILGQGPKLLIQFQNNGVVDDSQLPKDRFSAERLKGVDSTLKIQPAKLEDSAVYLCASSLGTTAPSDTQYFGPGTRLTVL.